Presented here are 21 T cell receptor beta chains from one specimen sequenced in a study of cytotoxic CD8 clonotypes in ibrutinib-treated CLL. Sequencing used immunoSEQ multiplex PCR; TCRdb keeps in-frame clones, though not all of them. The sample lists about 300,000 clones, around 77% occurring once. The specimen comprised PBMCs, sampled at disease progression, from a patient treated with ibrutinib. The receptors come from a human donor with chronic lymphocytic leukemia.

This clone was seen a single time. This chain uses TRBV2 with TRBJ2-2; 8 nucleotides line up with TRBD2. CDR3 size: 17 residues. V lost 6 bases, J lost 4 bases, and 13 bases stayed unmatched. Germline CDR1 and CDR2: SNHLY and FYNNEI. In DNA, the CDR3 is TGTGCCAGCAGGGGTCGTATCGGCGGGGGGAGCACCGGGGAGCTGTTTTTT. Residues: CASRGRIGGGSTGELFF.

The rearrangement links TRBV9 to TRBJ2-2; D is unclear. Deletions cut 2 bases from V and 0 bases from J, with 5 bases between. The germline V gene encodes CDR1 SGDLS and CDR2 YYNGEE. This CDR3 is 14 amino acids long. The CDR3 sequence: CASSVVANTGELFF. Written as DNA, the CDR3 is TGTGCCAGCAGCGTGGTCGCGAACACCGGGGAGCTGTTTTTT.

This chain joins TRBV11-3 and TRBJ1-5; no reliable D call. Germline values: CDR1 SGHNT, CDR2 YENEEA. The V and J ends lost 3 bases and 10 bases respectively, with 25 bases between them. The length of the CDR3 is 17 residues. The CDR3 here is CASSFLKRRPTRLPQHF. For the CDR3, the DNA is TGTGCCAGCAGCTTTCTAAAGCGTCGCCCGACGCGTCTTCCCCAGCATTTT.

The V and J genes are TRBV20-1 and TRBJ1-1; the D gene is possibly TRBD1 (5 bases). Trimming removed 5 bases from V and 11 bases from J, with 15 bases in between. The CDR3 covers 11 residues. Germline V gives CDR1 DFQATT, CDR2 SNEGSKA (reference sequence). The CDR3 region has the DNA TGCAGTGCTGGGGGTGGGGACCAGGCTTTCTTT. This codes for CSAGGGDQAFF.

The V gene is TRBV5-1, the J gene TRBJ2-5, with D unresolved. V shed 3 bases and J shed 7 bases, with 13 bases lying between them. Germline V gene data show CDR1 as SGHRS and CDR2 as YFSETQ. There are 13 residues in the CDR3. CDR3: CASSSASKGTQYF. The DNA of the CDR3 is TGCGCCAGCAGCTCGGCTAGTAAGGGGACCCAGTACTTC.

The genes are TRBV5-1 and TRBJ2-7; D is possibly TRBD2 (6 bases). Germline CDR1 SGHRS, CDR2 YFSETQ. This CDR3 is 14 amino acids long. V lost 1 base and J 3 bases, leaving 11 bases between the germline ends. CDR3 sequence reads: CASSLHRAGYEQYF. The CDR3 bases are TGCGCCAGCAGCTTGCACAGAGCGGGCTACGAGCAGTACTTC.

This sequence joins TRBV7-6 and TRBJ2-3; D might be TRBD1 (6 bases). The CDR3 covers 15 residues. Looked up from germline, CDR1 is SGHVS and CDR2 is FNYEAQ. The V end was cut by 7 bases, the J end by 2 bases, with 16 bases between. This CDR3 reads CASTKRGGHTDTQYF. The CDR3, as DNA: TGTGCCAGCACAAAGAGAGGGGGACACACAGATACGCAGTATTTT.

The rearrangement joins TRBV7-2 to TRBJ1-3, with a possible D match to TRBD1 (6 bases). Germline values: CDR1 SGHTA, CDR2 FQGNSA. The germline V and J ends were trimmed by 5 bases and 0 bases, with 11 bases remaining between them. This CDR3 is built from 15 residues. As DNA, the CDR3 is TGTGCCAGCAGCCTCTCGACAGGCTCTGGAAACACCATATATTTT. It encodes CASSLSTGSGNTIYF.

This clone was detected only once. The V gene is TRBV6-5, the J gene TRBJ2-2, with D unclear. The CDR3 extends over 15 amino acids. Germline CDR1 and CDR2: MNHEY and SVGAGI. Trimming removed 0 bases at V and 7 bases at J, with 12 bases between. CDR3 bases: TGTGCCAGCAGTTACTCGAACTTATGGGGCGGGGAGCTGTTTTTT. Translating it yields CASSYSNLWGGELFF.

This chain links TRBV6-1 with TRBJ1-2; no firm D call. Germline V CDR1 and CDR2: MNHNS, SASEGT. This CDR3 has 14 residues. The V and J ends lost 3 bases and 7 bases respectively, with 15 bases between them. The DNA for the CDR3 is TGTGCCAGCAGTGAGTCGGGGAGGTCGTCTGGCTACACCTTC. This gives the protein CASSESGRSSGYTF.

The rearrangement links TRBV5-6 to TRBJ2-7; D is unresolved. V lost 5 bases and J lost 3, with 18 bases in between. The CDR3 spans 15 residues. CDR1 is SGHDT, CDR2 YYEEEE, per germline. The chain's CDR3 is CASRVYGRPNYEQYF. CDR3 coding DNA: TGTGCCAGCAGAGTCTATGGTAGGCCAAACTACGAGCAGTACTTC.

This chain uses TRBV29-1 with TRBJ2-3; tentatively, D is TRBD2 (6 bases). The CDR3 length is 15 residues. Trimming took off 5 bases at V and 0 bases at J, with 15 bases between the two ends. Germline values: CDR1 SQVTM, CDR2 ANQGSEA. Here the CDR3 DNA reads TGCAGCGTTTTTCAGCGGGCTACAAGCACAGATACGCAGTATTTT. Translating it yields CSVFQRATSTDTQYF.

The CDR3 here is CSASRSTNTGELFF. For the CDR3, the DNA is TGCAGCGCCTCCCGCTCCACGAACACCGGGGAGCTGTTTTTT. This chain uses TRBV29-1 with TRBJ2-2; D is uncertain. The CDR3 spans 14 residues. Trimming shortened V by 7 bases and J by 0 bases, and 12 bases separated the two germline ends. The germline V gene has CDR1 SQVTM and CDR2 ANQGSEA.

The chain combines TRBV29-1 with TRBJ2-7, with 7 bases identical to TRBD2. Germline assignment: CDR1 SQVTM and CDR2 ANQGSEA. V gave up 2 bases and J gave up 5 bases; unmatched junction bases: 12. The CDR3 contains 15 residues. CDR3 protein: CSVETRLSGVHEQYF. As DNA, the CDR3 is TGCAGCGTTGAAACCCGGTTGAGCGGGGTGCACGAGCAGTACTTC.

The chain combines TRBV15 with TRBJ2-2; D uncertain. The CDR3 extends over 15 amino acids. V was cut by 5 bases and J by 1 base, with 11 bases left in between. Germline V gene sequence: CDR1 LNHNV, CDR2 YYDKDF (reference sequence). CDR3 sequence reads: CATSGRFGNTGELFF. The CDR3 bases are TGTGCCACCAGCGGCCGTTTTGGGAACACCGGGGAGCTGTTTTTT. The full variable domain, with the rest looked up from reference TRBV15 and TRBJ2-2, is DAMVIQNPRYQVTQFGKPVTLSCSQTLNHNVMYWYQQKSSQAPKLLFHYYDKDFNNEADTPDNFQSRRPNTSFCFLDIRSPGLGDTAMYLCATSGRFGNTGELFFGEGSRLTVL.

This clone was counted only a few times. CDR3 protein: CASSLVLGAAANEKLFF. Written as DNA, the CDR3 is TGCGCCAGCAGCTTGGTCCTGGGGGCAGCGGCTAATGAAAAACTGTTTTTT. The chain carries TRBV5-1 and TRBJ1-4; D might be TRBD1 (6 bases). The CDR3 runs to 17 residues. Germline CDR1 is SGHRS and CDR2 is YFSETQ. V lost 0 bases and J 3 bases, leaving 15 bases between the germline ends.

The chain has TRBV6-1 and TRBJ1-1; the D is unclear. The CDR3 has 12 amino acids. The germline V gene encodes CDR1 MNHNS and CDR2 SASEGT. The V and J ends lost 7 bases and 2 bases respectively, with 8 bases between them. The CDR3 DNA follows: TGTGCCAGCAAACCGGGTAACACTGAAGCTTTCTTT. Its translation: CASKPGNTEAFF.

The chain couples TRBV29-1 to TRBJ1-2, with 8 bases fitting TRBD1. The trim removed 2 bases at V and 4 bases at J, leaving 6 bases unmatched. Germline-derived CDR1 and CDR2 are SQVTM and ANQGSEA. There are 14 residues in the CDR3. The CDR3 reads CSVESGTGSYGYTF. For the CDR3, the DNA is TGCAGCGTTGAATCTGGGACAGGTAGCTATGGCTACACCTTC.

V and J are TRBV7-8 and TRBJ2-7; D not certain. This CDR3 comprises 12 residues. Germline V gene data show CDR1 as SGHVS and CDR2 as FQNEAQ. The germline V and J ends were trimmed by 4 bases and 3 bases, with 7 bases remaining between them. The chain's CDR3 is CASSSLFYEQYF. In DNA form, the CDR3 reads TGTGCCAGCAGCTCGCTATTCTACGAGCAGTACTTC.

The genes are TRBV10-1 and TRBJ2-2; a possible D gene is TRBD1 (6 bases). CDR1 and CDR2 from the germline V gene are WNHNN and SYGVQD (reference sequence). The ends were cut back, 10 bases at V and 6 bases at J, with 12 bases in the middle. This CDR3 has 12 amino acids. Here the CDR3 reads CATRDNPGELFF. Here the CDR3 DNA reads TGCGCCACCCGGGACAACCCCGGGGAGCTGTTTTTT.

The chain has TRBV6-6 and TRBJ2-5; D might be TRBD1 or TRBD2, each matching 5 bases. Germline assignment: CDR1 MNHNY and CDR2 SVGAGI (reference sequence). The CDR3 is 14 amino acids. The ends were cut back, 4 bases at V and 5 bases at J, with 14 bases in the middle. CDR3 protein: CASSSGAGSETQYF. The CDR3 coding sequence is TGTGCCAGCAGTTCTGGGGCAGGGAGCGAGACCCAGTACTTC.